This T cell receptor beta chain was recorded in a study of cytotoxic CD8 clonotypes in ibrutinib-treated CLL. The study's findings and limits: Public clonotypes showed up rarely, and on treatment they shrank or held steady. Baseline levels of clonality went above those of age-matched healthy donors and moved with circulating CD8+ T-cell counts. Before falling back toward baseline at progression, clonality had risen at the time of ibrutinib response.

This CDR3 spans 14 amino acids. Germline CDR1 reads SGHAT; CDR2 reads FQNNGV. Trimming took 5 bases from V and 6 from J; bases not matched to a gene: 6. Profiling relied on immunoSEQ multiplex PCR, and the TCRdb table lists in-frame clones only, not all of them. In the table there are fewer than 85,000 clones, about 85% of which are singletons. This clone has a single count. Antigen: not known. V and J are TRBV11-2 and TRBJ2-1, with 8 bases identical to TRBD2. This specimen consisted of PBMCs, obtained after 12 months of ibrutinib treatment. This receptor was taken from a human donor with chronic lymphocytic leukemia. The CDR3 DNA sequence: TGTGCCAGCAGCCCCACTAGCGGCAGCAATGAGCAGTTCTTC. Its translation is CASSPTSGSNEQFF.